Listed below are T cell receptor beta chains from one sample, sequenced in a study of sequential checkpoint blockade in melanoma. Assay used: immunoSEQ multiplex PCR; TCRdb lists only in-frame clones, some missing. Among around 19,000 clones listed, around 24% were seen once. Sequences were derived from tumor tissue (inferred from file names), sampled from a patient given nivolumab and ipilimumab in sequence. Receptors were obtained from a human donor with melanoma. The CDR3 runs from the conserved cysteine through the conserved F or W.

j_gene	v_gene	CDR3aa
TRBJ2-5	TRBV19	CASSLGRLTGGQETQYF
TRBJ2-1	TRBV30	CAWTASKWGVNNEQFF
TRBJ2-3	TRBV11-3	CASSLGGGVSTDTQYF
TRBJ1-2	TRBV11-3	CASSRVLGGQFNYGYTF
TRBJ1-1	TRBV19	CASRIRGTAKSEAFF
TRBJ1-2	TRBV18	CASSTGTEALTF
TRBJ2-3	TRBV9	CASSLSLQGASDTQYF
TRBJ2-7	TRBV6-8	CASTRTVSSYEQYF
TRBJ1-5	TRBV19	CASSRPGQSSNQPQHF
TRBJ1-6	TRBV11-3	CASTPGGGQGNSPLHF
TRBJ2-2	TRBV6-8	CASSAQGNTGELFF